This T cell receptor (beta chain) was recorded in a study of cytomegalovirus exposure and HLA in healthy donors. About the research overall: Roughly 180 million T cells yielded 100 million or so unique TCR beta sequences, as an earlier analysis found. Findings and caveats of the study: In an earlier analysis, about 87% or about 30%: the productive usage of most TCR beta V segments. Common viral pathogens were later found to be apparently linked to several of the most significant clusters. Most CMV-associated TCR beta chains were later found to appear HLA-restricted.

PCR was performed using 60 Vbeta and 13 Jbeta primers. Assay: immunoSEQ multiplex PCR; the TCRdb copy retains only in-frame clones and omits some. This sample's clone table lists about 140,000 clones. Comment on this clone: The antigen is unknown.

V dropped 5 bases and J dropped 4; count of bases not matched to a gene: 10. The CDR3 is made up of 15 amino acids. Looked up from germline, CDR1 is MNHEY and CDR2 is SVGAGI. Input material: PBMCs. This TCR was sampled from a man aged 35 to 55 in good health and CMV-seronegative. The rearrangement joins TRBV6-5 to TRBJ2-5, with TRBD1 matching 7 bases. The CDR3 loop reads CASSKLTGVAETQYF. The CDR3, as DNA: TGTGCCAGCAGTAAATTAACAGGGGTAGCAGAGACCCAGTACTTC.